The 24 T cell receptor beta chains reported below all come from one sample, sequenced in a study of CD8+CD57+ T cells in acquired aplastic anemia. Researchers used genomic DNA as the template to profile TCR beta VDJ and CDR3. TCRdb re-called the reads with MiXCR, one entry per CDR3 protein. The table records approximately 120,000 distinct CDR3 sequences, almost 40% of them present only once. For sequencing, patients were chosen who had shown expansion of CD8+CD57+ cells by flow cytometry. Source material: sorted CD4+, CD8+, or CD8+CD57+ T cells (not recorded which) from PBMCs. Every receptor here comes from a human donor with aplastic anemia.

As for this clonotype: A much larger clone lies a single base off, so this may be a read error. This CDR3 reads CAWSADSSTQPQRF. CDR3 in DNA: TGTGCCTGGAGTGCGGACAGTTCGACCCAGCCCCAGCGTTTT. The genes are TRBV30 and TRBJ1-5; maybe TRBD1 (6 bases). The CDR3 is 14 residues long. Germline CDR1 is GTSNPN and CDR2 is SVGIG (reference sequence).

The V call is TRBV20-1, the J call TRBJ2-3; D gene ambiguous. Germline CDR1 DFQATT, CDR2 SNEGSKA (reference sequence). There are 14 residues in the CDR3. Trimming left V 3 bases short and J 4 bases short, with 14 bases between. The CDR3 spells CSARLSLVPDTQYF. Written as DNA, the CDR3 is TGCAGTGCTAGGCTATCCCTAGTCCCAGATACGCAGTATTTT.

This clonotype was counted ten times or more. The genes are TRBV12-5 and TRBJ1-2; TRBD1 might be the D (5 bases). CDR3 length: 13 amino acids. Trimming cost V 7 bases and J 6 bases, with 15 bases left between them. Germline assignment: CDR1 LGHNT and CDR2 FRNRAP. The CDR3 DNA follows: TGTGCTAGTGCTTGGGGACTGTCGAATGGCTACACCTTC. Its protein is CASAWGLSNGYTF.

J is TRBJ1-4 and V is TRBV4-1; D ambiguous. Germline V gives CDR1 MGHRA, CDR2 YSYEKL. The CDR3 is made up of 18 amino acids. Trimming removed 3 bases from V and 5 bases from J, with 22 bases in between. The CDR3 DNA reads TGCGCCAGCAGCCACCAACCCGTGGATAGCGGAGTAAATGAAAAACTGTTTTTT. This codes for CASSHQPVDSGVNEKLFF.

V is TRBV20-1 and J is TRBJ2-3, with TRBD2 matching over 15 bases. The ends lost 5 bases at V and 2 bases at J; junction bases unmatched: 8. The CDR3 loop spans 17 amino acids. The germline V gene has CDR1 DFQATT and CDR2 SNEGSKA (reference sequence). CDR3 sequence (DNA): TGCAGTGCTTCCCCGGGACTAGCGGGAGGAAACACAGATACGCAGTATTTT. Translated, it gives CSASPGLAGGNTDTQYF.

The rearrangement links TRBV6-5 to TRBJ1-1; 9 bases agree with TRBD1. Germline-derived CDR1 and CDR2 are MNHEY and SVGAGI. CDR3 length equals 17 residues. With V trimmed by 2 bases and J by 1 base, 8 bases remained unmatched. The CDR3 is CASSYGGTGHRNTEAFF. Here the CDR3 DNA reads TGTGCCAGCAGTTACGGGGGGACAGGGCATCGGAACACTGAAGCTTTCTTT.

Turning to this clonotype: One base away lies a much larger clone, so this may be a sequencing read error. The chain combines TRBV4-1 with TRBJ2-2; TRBD2 matches 7 bases. V shed 5 bases, J shed 4 bases, and the junction held 19 bases outside the gene matches. This CDR3 has 19 residues. Germline CDR1 reads MGHRA; CDR2 reads YSYEKL. The DNA for the CDR3 is TGCGCCAGCAGCTTGCGCGGGAGCCCCCTTAGGGAGAGCACCGGGGAGCTGTTTTTT. This codes for CASSLRGSPLRESTGELFF.

This rearrangement joins TRBV7-8 to TRBJ2-1; 10 bases fit TRBD2. The CDR3 is 16 residues long. V gave up 5 bases and J gave up 2 bases; unmatched junction bases: 6. Germline-derived CDR1 and CDR2 are SGHVS and FQNEAQ. CDR3 bases: TGTGCCAGCAGCGAACTAGCGGGGAGACCCTACAATGAGCAGTTCTTC. Protein: CASSELAGRPYNEQFF.

In this sample, this clonotype turned up once. The genes are TRBV7-2 and TRBJ2-2, with D hard to call. V was clipped by 5 bases and J by 7 bases, with 11 bases between them. CDR3 length: 13 amino acids. Germline loops: CDR1 SGHTA, CDR2 FQGNSA. The chain's CDR3 is CASSLEYGGELFF. CDR3 nucleotide sequence: TGTGCCAGCAGCCTGGAGTATGGCGGGGAGCTGTTTTTT. Filled out from reference TRBV7-2 and TRBJ2-2, the complete variable domain reads GAGVSQSPSNKVTEKGKDVELRCDPISGHTALYWYRQSLGQGLEFLIYFQGNSAPDKSGLPSDRFSAERTGGSVSTLTIQRTQQEDSAVYLCASSLEYGGELFFGEGSRLTVL.

V is TRBV29-1 and J is TRBJ2-1, with 10 bases matching TRBD2. Germline trimming cut 6 bases from V and 0 bases from J; bases unmatched to any gene: 8. This CDR3 is 16 amino acids long. In germline, CDR1 is SQVTM, CDR2 ANQGSEA. The CDR3 sequence is CSVVSGGVRSYNEQFF. CDR3 in DNA: TGCAGCGTAGTGAGCGGGGGGGTCCGCTCCTACAATGAGCAGTTCTTC.

The chain recombines TRBV2 with TRBJ1-6; D is unclear. This CDR3 region has 15 residues. The V end lost 2 bases, the J end lost 9 bases, and 14 bases lay between the germline ends. Germline V lookup: CDR1 SNHLY, CDR2 FYNNEI. For the CDR3, the DNA is TGTGCCAGCAGTGAAATTCGAGGGTGGATTTCACCCCTCCACTTT. Translated, it gives CASSEIRGWISPLHF.

The table lists this clonotype with a few counts. The genes are TRBV19 and TRBJ2-3, with unresolved D. V lost 3 bases to trimming and J lost 6 bases, with 4 bases between them. This CDR3 is built from 11 residues. The germline gives CDR1 LNHDA, CDR2 SQIVND (reference sequence). The CDR3 nucleotides are TGTGCCAGTAGTATTGGGGATACGCAGTATTTT. Protein sequence: CASSIGDTQYF.

This clonotype appeared many times. The chain links TRBV19 to TRBJ1-2; 7 bases line up with TRBD1. CDR3 size: 16 residues. In germline, CDR1 is LNHDA, CDR2 SQIVND (reference sequence). The V and J ends lost 2 bases and 3 bases, in that order; junction bases with no gene match: 9. The CDR3 DNA sequence: TGTGCCAGTAGTATATCCCGGACGACAGGGTACTATGGCTACACCTTC. Its translation: CASSISRTTGYYGYTF.

This clonotype was seen ten or more times. V is TRBV28 and J is TRBJ1-1; D unresolved. CDR1 is MDHEN, CDR2 SYDVKM, per germline. V was clipped by 6 bases and J by 7 bases, with 12 bases between them. This CDR3 is built from 12 residues. The CDR3 region has the DNA TGTGCCAGCAGCTCCCTGGGTCGTGAAGCTTTCTTT. Protein product: CASSSLGREAFF.

Note on this clonotype: A much larger clone differs by one base, so this may be a read error. This chain uses TRBV7-2 with TRBJ2-1; D remains unclear. Looked up from germline, CDR1 is SGHTA and CDR2 is FQGNSA. There are 11 residues in the CDR3. The CDR3 nucleotides are TGTGCCAGCAGCCAATGGAATGAGCAGTCCTTC. Protein: CASSQWNEQSF.

This clonotype came up a few times. Likely a read error: the CDR3 ends without its conserved phenylalanine or tryptophan. The limits of the CDR3 on the DNA are not certain, so only TCRdb's listed CDR3 is given. The chain couples TRBV2 to TRBJ2-7; TRBD1 is the table's D call and was not checked against the DNA. The CDR3 has 9 amino acids, counting both end residues. Per germline, CDR1 SNHLY and CDR2 FYNNEI. CDR3 in amino acids: CASRGDRGR.

This clonotype showed up many times. This sequence joins TRBV7-9 and TRBJ1-5, with D tentatively TRBD1 (5 bases). V was trimmed by 3 bases and J by 3 bases, leaving 9 bases between them. Per the germline V gene, CDR1 is SEHNR and CDR2 is FQNEAQ (reference sequence). The CDR3 loop spans 14 amino acids. CDR3 protein: CASSLEGYNQPQHF. The CDR3 DNA is TGTGCCAGCAGCTTGGAGGGGTACAATCAGCCCCAGCATTTT.

This clonotype was observed at least ten times. This chain links TRBV19 with TRBJ1-4; D unresolved. From germline, CDR1 is LNHDA and CDR2 SQIVND (reference sequence). The CDR3 length is 14 residues. The ends were cut back, 1 base at V and 4 bases at J, with 7 bases in the middle. In DNA form, the CDR3 reads TGTGCCAGTAGTATAGGCTCCCGTAATGAAAAACTGTTTTTT. The encoded protein is CASSIGSRNEKLFF. Combining the CDR3 with reference TRBV19 and TRBJ1-4 gives the whole variable domain DGGITQSPKYLFRKEGQNVTLSCEQNLNHDAMYWYRQDPGQGLRLIYYSQIVNDFQKGDIAEGYSVSREKKESFPLTVTSAQKNPTAFYLCASSIGSRNEKLFFGSGTQLSVL.

This chain uses TRBV2 with TRBJ2-7; 10 nucleotides agree with TRBD1. Germline CDR1 is SNHLY and CDR2 is FYNNEI. V trimming: 3 bases; J trimming: 6 bases; junction bases outside the gene matches: 5. There are 14 residues in the CDR3. CDR3 region: CASSEGTGAGEQYF. Here the CDR3 DNA reads TGTGCCAGCAGTGAGGGGACAGGGGCGGGCGAGCAGTACTTC.

This clonotype was found many times. As DNA, the CDR3 is TGCAGTGCTAGGAGGGCCCTTAATCCGAATTCACCCCTCCACTTT. This encodes CSARRALNPNSPLHF. The chain has TRBV20-1 and TRBJ1-6, with D uncertain. This CDR3 is built from 15 residues. In germline, CDR1 is DFQATT, CDR2 SNEGSKA (reference sequence). V lost 3 bases and J 7 bases, leaving 16 bases between the germline ends.

The chain is built from TRBV7-8 and TRBJ2-7, with D maybe TRBD2 (5 bases). This CDR3 has 16 amino acids. Trimming cost V 1 base and J 2 bases, with 15 bases left between them. Germline CDR1 reads SGHVS; CDR2 reads FQNEAQ. This CDR3 is CASSLGLVGVTYEQYV. The CDR3 nucleotides read TGTGCCAGCAGCTTAGGGCTAGTGGGAGTAACCTACGAGCAGTACGTC.

CDR3 DNA: TGCGCCAGCAGCTGGGGACTAGCGGGAGGACTCACAGATACGCAGTATTTT. Translated: CASSWGLAGGLTDTQYF. The chain couples TRBV5-1 to TRBJ2-3, with 15 bases lining up with TRBD2. The CDR3 loop spans 17 amino acids. The germline CDR1 and CDR2 sequences are SGHRS and YFSETQ. V gave up 3 bases and J gave up 2 bases; unmatched junction bases: 4.

The chain joins TRBV12-3 or TRBV12-4 to TRBJ2-6, with 12 bases identical to TRBD1. CDR3 length equals 19 residues. Trimming removed 8 bases from V and 1 base from J; junction bases left unmatched: 12. CDR3 sequence: CASAKWDRGRPSGANVLTF. In nucleotides, the CDR3 is TGTGCCAGCGCAAAGTGGGACAGGGGGCGACCATCTGGGGCCAACGTCCTGACTTTC.

This clonotype was found many times. The chain employs TRBV5-1 and TRBJ2-3; D is uncertain. Trimming pared 0 bases from V and 0 bases from J, leaving 8 bases between. This CDR3 contains 15 residues. Per the germline V gene, CDR1 is SGHRS and CDR2 is YFSETQ. In DNA, the CDR3 is TGCGCCAGCAGCTTGGTTGTCAGAAGCACAGATACGCAGTATTTT. It yields the protein CASSLVVRSTDTQYF.